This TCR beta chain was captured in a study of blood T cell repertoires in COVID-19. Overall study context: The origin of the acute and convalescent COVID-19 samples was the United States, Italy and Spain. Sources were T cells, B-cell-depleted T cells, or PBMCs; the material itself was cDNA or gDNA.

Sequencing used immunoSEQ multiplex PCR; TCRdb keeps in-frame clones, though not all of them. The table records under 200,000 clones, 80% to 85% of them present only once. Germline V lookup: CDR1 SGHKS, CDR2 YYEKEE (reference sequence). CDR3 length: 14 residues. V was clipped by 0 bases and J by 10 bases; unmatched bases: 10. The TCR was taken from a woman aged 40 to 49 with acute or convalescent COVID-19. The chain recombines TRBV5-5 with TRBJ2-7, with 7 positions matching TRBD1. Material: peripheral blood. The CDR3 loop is CASSLEVGDSLQYF. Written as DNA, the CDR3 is TGTGCCAGCAGCTTGGAAGTCGGGGACAGTTTACAGTACTTC.